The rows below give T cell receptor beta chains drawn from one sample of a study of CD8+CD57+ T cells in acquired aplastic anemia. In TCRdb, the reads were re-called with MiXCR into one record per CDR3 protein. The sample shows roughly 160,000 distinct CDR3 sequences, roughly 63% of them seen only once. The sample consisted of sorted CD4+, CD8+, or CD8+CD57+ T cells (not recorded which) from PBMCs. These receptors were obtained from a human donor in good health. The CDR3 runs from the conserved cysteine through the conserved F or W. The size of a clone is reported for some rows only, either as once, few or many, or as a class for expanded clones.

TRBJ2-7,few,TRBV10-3,CASKMGMTSGGGEQYF
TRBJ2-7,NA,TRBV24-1,CATDRDLGYEQYF
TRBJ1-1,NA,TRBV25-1,CASSARGVLYTEAFF
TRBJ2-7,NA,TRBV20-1,CSAKTGGSYEQYF
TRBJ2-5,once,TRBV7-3,CASSLGGERGTQYF
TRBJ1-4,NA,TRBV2,CASSEGTLKLSTNEKMLF
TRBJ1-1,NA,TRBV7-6,CASSLGVTTEAFF
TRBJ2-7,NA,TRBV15,CATSSLTHSSYEQYF
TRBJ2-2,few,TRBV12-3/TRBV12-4,CASRRAGELFF
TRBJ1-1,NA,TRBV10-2,CASSEGVGMNTEAFF
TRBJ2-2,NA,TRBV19,CASNLNTGELYF
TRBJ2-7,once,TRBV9,CASSVAATGDYEQYF
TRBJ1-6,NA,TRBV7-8,CASRGTVNNSPLHF
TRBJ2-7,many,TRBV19,CASSIDGASGASYEQYF
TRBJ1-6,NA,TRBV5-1,CASRQGWSSYF
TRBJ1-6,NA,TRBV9,CASSVGVQINSPLHF
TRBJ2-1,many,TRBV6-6,CACGRTNEQFF
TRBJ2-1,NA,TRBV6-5,CASSYQFLDTSEQFF
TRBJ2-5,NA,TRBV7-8,CASSTGGAGETQYF
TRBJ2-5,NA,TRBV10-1,CASSYSGRGETQYF
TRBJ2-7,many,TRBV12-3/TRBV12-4,CASSLAGTSYEQYF
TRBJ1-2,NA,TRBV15,CATSRGQNYGYTF
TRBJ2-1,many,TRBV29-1,CSVLSGIQYEQFF
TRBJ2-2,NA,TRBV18,CASFRENGELFF
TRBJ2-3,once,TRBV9,CASSVATSGFTDTQYF
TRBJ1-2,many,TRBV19,CASSSWGTGVYGYTF